The following is a T cell receptor (beta chain) sequence with its context. This record belongs to a study of blood T cell repertoires in COVID-19. As for the study in general: T cells, B-cell-depleted T cells, or PBMCs supplied cDNA or gDNA.

Profiling relied on immunoSEQ multiplex PCR, and the TCRdb table lists in-frame clones only, not all of them. Found here are approximately 90,000 clones, about 82% of them singletons; the top ten hold nearly 3.5%. Germline V CDR1 and CDR2: SGDLS, YYNGEE. This CDR3 is built from 15 residues. The V gene lost 3 bases and the J gene lost 6 bases, with 15 bases spanning the gap. The sequenced material came from peripheral blood. This receptor was taken from a man aged 50 to 59 with acute or convalescent COVID-19. The chain has TRBV9 and TRBJ2-2, with D possibly matching TRBD2 (6 bases). In nucleotides, the CDR3 is TGTGCCAGCAGCGGGGTGTTAGCGGAGTCCGGGGAGCTGTTTTTT. This encodes CASSGVLAESGELFF.